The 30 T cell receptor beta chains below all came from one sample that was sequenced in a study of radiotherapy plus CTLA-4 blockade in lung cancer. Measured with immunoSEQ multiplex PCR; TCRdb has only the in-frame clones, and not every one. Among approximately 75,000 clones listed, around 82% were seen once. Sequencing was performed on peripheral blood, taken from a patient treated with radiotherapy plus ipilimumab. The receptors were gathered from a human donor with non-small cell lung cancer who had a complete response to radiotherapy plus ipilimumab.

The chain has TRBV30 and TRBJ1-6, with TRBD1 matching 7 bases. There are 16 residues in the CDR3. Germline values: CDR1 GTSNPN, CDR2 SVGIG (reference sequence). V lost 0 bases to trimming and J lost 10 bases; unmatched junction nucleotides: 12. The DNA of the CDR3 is TGTGCCTGGAGTGTCCCCCGACAGGGAGAGGGCTCACCCCTCCACTTT. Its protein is CAWSVPRQGEGSPLHF.

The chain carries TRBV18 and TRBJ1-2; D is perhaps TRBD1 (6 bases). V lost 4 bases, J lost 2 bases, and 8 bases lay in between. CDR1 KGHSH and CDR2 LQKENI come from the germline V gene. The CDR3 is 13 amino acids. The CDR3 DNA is TGTGCCAGCTCACGGGACACGAACTATGGCTACACCTTC. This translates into CASSRDTNYGYTF.

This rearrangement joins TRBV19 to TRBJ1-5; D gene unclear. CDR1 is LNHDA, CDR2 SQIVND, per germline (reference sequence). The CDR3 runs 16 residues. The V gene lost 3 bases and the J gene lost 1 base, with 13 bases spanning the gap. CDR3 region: CASSMFSTASNQPQHF. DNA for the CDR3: TGTGCCAGTAGTATGTTTTCAACGGCCAGCAATCAGCCCCAGCATTTT.

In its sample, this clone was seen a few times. The CDR3 nucleotides are TGCGCCAGCAGCCAAGACAGGGCTGTCTATGGCTACACCTTC. Protein product: CASSQDRAVYGYTF. This chain connects TRBV4-3 to TRBJ1-2; D may be TRBD1 (5 bases). Deletions cut 0 bases from V and 4 bases from J, with 9 bases between. CDR3 length equals 14 residues. Germline lookup yields CDR1 LGHNA and CDR2 YSLEER.

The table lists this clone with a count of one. CDR3 loop: CASSLDGQLYSGNTIYF. The CDR3 region has the DNA TGCGCCAGCAGCTTGGACGGACAGCTTTACTCTGGAAACACCATATATTTT. The chain carries TRBV5-1 and TRBJ1-3, with D tentatively TRBD1 (6 bases). Germline loops: CDR1 SGHRS, CDR2 YFSETQ. The V gene lost 0 bases and the J gene lost 0 bases, with 13 bases spanning the gap. The CDR3 consists of 17 residues.

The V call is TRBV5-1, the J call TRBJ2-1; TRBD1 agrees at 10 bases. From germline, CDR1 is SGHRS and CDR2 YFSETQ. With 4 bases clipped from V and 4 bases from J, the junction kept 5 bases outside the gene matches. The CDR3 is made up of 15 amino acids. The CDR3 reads CASSLDRGEYNEQFF. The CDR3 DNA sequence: TGCGCCAGCAGCCTGGACAGGGGGGAGTACAATGAGCAGTTCTTC.

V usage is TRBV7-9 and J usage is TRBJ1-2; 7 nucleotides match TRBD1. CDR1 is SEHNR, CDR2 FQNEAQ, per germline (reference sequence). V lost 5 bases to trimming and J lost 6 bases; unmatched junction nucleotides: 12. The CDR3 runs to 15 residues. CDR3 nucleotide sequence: TGTGCCAGCAGCGATCTCCCAGGACAGGTTCATGGCTACACCTTC. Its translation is CASSDLPGQVHGYTF.

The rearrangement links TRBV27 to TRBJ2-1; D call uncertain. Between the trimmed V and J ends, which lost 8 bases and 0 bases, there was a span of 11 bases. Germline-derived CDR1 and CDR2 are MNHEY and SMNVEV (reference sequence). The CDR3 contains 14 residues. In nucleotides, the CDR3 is TGTGCCAGCCGGGTGCTCAGCTCCTACAATGAGCAGTTCTTC. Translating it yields CASRVLSSYNEQFF.

The DNA for the CDR3 is TGTGCCAGCAATCCCAGGAACTCCTACAATGAGCAGTTCTTC. Translation gives CASNPRNSYNEQFF. This sequence joins TRBV6-1 and TRBJ2-1; D is unclear. Trimming took off 7 bases at V and 0 bases at J, with 10 bases between the two ends. The germline V gene encodes CDR1 MNHNS and CDR2 SASEGT. The CDR3 is 14 residues long.

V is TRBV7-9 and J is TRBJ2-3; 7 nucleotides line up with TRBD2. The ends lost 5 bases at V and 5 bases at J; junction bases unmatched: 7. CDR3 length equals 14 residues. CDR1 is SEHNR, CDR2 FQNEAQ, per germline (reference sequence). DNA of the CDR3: TGTGCCAGCAGCGGGAGGGCAGTTGTAGATACGCAGTATTTT. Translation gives CASSGRAVVDTQYF.

CDR3 sequence reads: CASSSWTGNTEAFF. As DNA, the CDR3 is TGTGCCAGCAGCTCATGGACCGGCAACACTGAAGCTTTCTTT. The chain employs TRBV11-3 and TRBJ1-1; D is uncertain. V was trimmed by 4 bases and J by 2 bases, leaving 11 bases between them. Germline loops: CDR1 SGHNT, CDR2 YENEEA. The CDR3 runs 14 residues.

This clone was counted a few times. In DNA form, the CDR3 reads TGTGCCAGCTCACCACCGAATCAGCCCCAGCATTTT. It specifies CASSPPNQPQHF. J is TRBJ1-5 and V is TRBV18; D is undetermined. V lost 0 bases, J lost 4 bases, and 1 base lay in between. This CDR3 is 12 amino acids long. Germline V gene data show CDR1 as KGHSH and CDR2 as LQKENI.

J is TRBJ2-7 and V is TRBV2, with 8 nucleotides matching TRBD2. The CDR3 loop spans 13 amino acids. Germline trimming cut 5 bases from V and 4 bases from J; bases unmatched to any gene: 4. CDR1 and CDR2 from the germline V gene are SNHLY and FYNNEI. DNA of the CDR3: TGTGCCAGCAGTACGGGGGGGCGGTACGAGCAGTACGTC. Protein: CASSTGGRYEQYV.

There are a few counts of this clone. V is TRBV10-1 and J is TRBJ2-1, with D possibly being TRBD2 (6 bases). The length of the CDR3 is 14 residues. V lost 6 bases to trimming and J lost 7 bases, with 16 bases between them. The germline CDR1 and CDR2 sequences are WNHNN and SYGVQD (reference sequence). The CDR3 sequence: CASSPRAGGNEQFF. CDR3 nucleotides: TGCGCCAGCAGCCCCCGGGCCGGGGGTAATGAGCAGTTCTTC.

CDR3 sequence: CASSPGGAGNQPQHF. The CDR3 DNA is TGTGCCAGCTCACCAGGGGGCGCGGGTAATCAGCCCCAGCATTTT. The chain combines TRBV18 with TRBJ1-5; D may be TRBD1 (6 bases). CDR1 is KGHSH and CDR2 is LQKENI in the germline V gene. The CDR3 extends over 15 amino acids. V lost 2 bases and J lost 4, with 12 bases in between. Using reference TRBV18 and TRBJ1-5 for the parts outside the CDR3, the full variable domain is NAGVMQNPRHLVRRRGQEARLRCSPMKGHSHVYWYRQLPEEGLKFMVYLQKENIIDESGMPKERFSAEFPKEGPSILRIQQVVRGDSAAYFCASSPGGAGNQPQHFGDGTRLSIL.

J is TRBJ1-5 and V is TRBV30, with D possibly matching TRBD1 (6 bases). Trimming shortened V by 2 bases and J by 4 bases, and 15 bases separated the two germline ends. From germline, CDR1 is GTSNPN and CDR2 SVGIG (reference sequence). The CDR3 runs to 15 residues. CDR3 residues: CAWSHTGRGNQPQHF. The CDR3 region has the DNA TGTGCCTGGAGTCACACAGGGCGAGGTAATCAGCCCCAGCATTTT.

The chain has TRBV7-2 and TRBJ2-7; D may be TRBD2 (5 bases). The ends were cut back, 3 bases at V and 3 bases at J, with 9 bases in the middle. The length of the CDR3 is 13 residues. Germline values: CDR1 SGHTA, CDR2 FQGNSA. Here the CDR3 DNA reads TGTGCCAGCAGCTTGATCCGGGGCTACGAGCAGTACGTC. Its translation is CASSLIRGYEQYV.

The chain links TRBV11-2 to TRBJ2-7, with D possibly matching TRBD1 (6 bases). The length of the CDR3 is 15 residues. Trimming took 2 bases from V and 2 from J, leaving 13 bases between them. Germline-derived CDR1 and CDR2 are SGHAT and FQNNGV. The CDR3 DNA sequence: TGTGCCAGCAGCTTATGGGACACCAAAGCCTACGAGCAGTACTTC. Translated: CASSLWDTKAYEQYF.

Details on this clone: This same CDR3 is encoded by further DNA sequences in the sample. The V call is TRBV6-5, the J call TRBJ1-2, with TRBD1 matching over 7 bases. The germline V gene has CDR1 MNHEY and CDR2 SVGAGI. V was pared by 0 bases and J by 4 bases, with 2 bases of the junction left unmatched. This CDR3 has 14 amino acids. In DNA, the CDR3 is TGTGCCAGCAGTTACTCGACAGGGTTCTATGGCTACACCTTC. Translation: CASSYSTGFYGYTF.

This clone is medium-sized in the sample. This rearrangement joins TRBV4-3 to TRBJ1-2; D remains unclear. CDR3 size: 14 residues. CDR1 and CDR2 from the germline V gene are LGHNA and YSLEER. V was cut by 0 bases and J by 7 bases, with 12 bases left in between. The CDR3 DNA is TGCGCCAGCAGCCAAGATCTGCCGGCTGGTGGCTACACCTTC. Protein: CASSQDLPAGGYTF.

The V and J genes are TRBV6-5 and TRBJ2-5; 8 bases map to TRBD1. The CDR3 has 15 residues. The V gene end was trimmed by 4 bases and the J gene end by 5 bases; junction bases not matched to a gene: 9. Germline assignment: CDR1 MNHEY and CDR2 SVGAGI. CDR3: CASSSQGAGEETQYF. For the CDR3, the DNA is TGTGCCAGCAGTTCTCAGGGGGCAGGGGAGGAGACCCAGTACTTC.

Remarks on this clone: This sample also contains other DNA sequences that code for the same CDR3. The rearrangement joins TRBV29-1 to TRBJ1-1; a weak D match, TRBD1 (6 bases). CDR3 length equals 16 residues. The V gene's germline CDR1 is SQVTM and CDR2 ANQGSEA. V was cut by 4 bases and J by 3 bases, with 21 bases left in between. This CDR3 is CSVGGRYGGEDTEAFF. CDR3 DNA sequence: TGCAGCGTTGGGGGGCGGTACGGGGGGGAGGACACTGAAGCTTTCTTT.

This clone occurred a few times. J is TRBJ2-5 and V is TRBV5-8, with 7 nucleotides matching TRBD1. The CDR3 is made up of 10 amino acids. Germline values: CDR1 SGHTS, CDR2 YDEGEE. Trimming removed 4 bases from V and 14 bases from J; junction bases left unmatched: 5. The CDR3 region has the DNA TGTGCCAGCAGCGTTGGGACAGTTTACTTC. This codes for CASSVGTVYF. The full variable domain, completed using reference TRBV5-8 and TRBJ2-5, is EAGVTQSPTHLIKTRGQQATLRCSPISGHTSVYWYQQALGLGLQFLLWYDEGEERNRGNFPPRFSGRQFPNYSSELNVNALELEDSALYLCASSVGTVYFGPGTRLLVL.

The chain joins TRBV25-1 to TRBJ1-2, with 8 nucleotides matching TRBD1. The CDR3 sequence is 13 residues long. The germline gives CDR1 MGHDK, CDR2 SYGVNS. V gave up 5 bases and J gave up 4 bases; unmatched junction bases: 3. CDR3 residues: CASSRTGSYGYTF. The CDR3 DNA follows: TGTGCCAGCAGTAGGACAGGGTCCTATGGCTACACCTTC.

DNA of the CDR3: TGTGCCAGCAGTTACTCGACAGGGACCGATCAGCCCCAGCATTTT. Amino acids: CASSYSTGTDQPQHF. The gene calls are TRBV6-5 and TRBJ1-5; TRBD1 agrees at 7 bases. Trimming removed 0 bases from V and 5 bases from J; junction bases left unmatched: 4. This CDR3 has 15 residues. The germline V gene has CDR1 MNHEY and CDR2 SVGAGI.

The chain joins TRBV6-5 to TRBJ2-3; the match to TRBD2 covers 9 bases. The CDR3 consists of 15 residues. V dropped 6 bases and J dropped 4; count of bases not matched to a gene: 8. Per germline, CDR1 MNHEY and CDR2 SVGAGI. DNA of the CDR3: TGTGCCAGCAGAGAGAGCGGGAGGCGGGCAGATACGCAGTATTTT. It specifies CASRESGRRADTQYF.

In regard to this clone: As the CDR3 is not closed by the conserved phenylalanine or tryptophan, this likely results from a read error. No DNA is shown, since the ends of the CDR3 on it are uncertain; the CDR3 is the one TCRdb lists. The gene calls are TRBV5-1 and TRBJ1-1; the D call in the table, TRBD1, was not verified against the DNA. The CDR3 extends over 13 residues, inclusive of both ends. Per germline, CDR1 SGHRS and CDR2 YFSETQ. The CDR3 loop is CASSLGQGAPLQI.

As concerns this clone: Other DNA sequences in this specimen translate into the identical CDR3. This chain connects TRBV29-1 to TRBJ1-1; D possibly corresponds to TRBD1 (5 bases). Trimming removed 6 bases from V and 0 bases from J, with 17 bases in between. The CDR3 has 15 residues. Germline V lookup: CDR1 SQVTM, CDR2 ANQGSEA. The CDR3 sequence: CSVDSIEPLNTEAFF. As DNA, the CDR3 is TGCAGCGTCGACAGTATCGAGCCTTTGAACACTGAAGCTTTCTTT.

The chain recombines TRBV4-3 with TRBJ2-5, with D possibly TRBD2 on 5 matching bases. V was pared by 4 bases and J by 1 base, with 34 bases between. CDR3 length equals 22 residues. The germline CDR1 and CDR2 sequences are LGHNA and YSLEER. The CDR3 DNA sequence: TGCGCCAGCAGCCTCCGACCCGTCACCCCTAGCAGCCTGGCCCCCGTCCAAGAGACCCAGTACTTC. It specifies CASSLRPVTPSSLAPVQETQYF.

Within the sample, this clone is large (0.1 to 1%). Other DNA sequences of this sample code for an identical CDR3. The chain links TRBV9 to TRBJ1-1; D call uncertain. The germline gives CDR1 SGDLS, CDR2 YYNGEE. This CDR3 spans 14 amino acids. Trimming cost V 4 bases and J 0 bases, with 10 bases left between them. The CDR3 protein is CASSLTSMNTEAFF. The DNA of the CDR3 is TGTGCCAGCAGCTTGACATCGATGAACACTGAAGCTTTCTTT. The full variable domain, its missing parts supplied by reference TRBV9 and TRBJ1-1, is DSGVTQTPKHLITATGQRVTLRCSPRSGDLSVYWYQQSLDQGLQFLIQYYNGEERAKGNILERFSAQQFPDLHSELNLSSLELGDSALYFCASSLTSMNTEAFFGQGTRLTVV.